This T cell receptor (beta chain) derives from a study of T cell responses to AZD1222 COVID-19 vaccine. Overall study findings and caveats: No repertoire was sampled before or during the peak T cell response, only after it. White British donors predominated, females outnumbered males, and clonal diversity was possibly underestimated.

Assay: immunoSEQ multiplex PCR; the TCRdb copy retains only in-frame clones and omits some. The sample lists some 120,000 clones; 92% were seen once. Germline trimming cut 1 base from V and 6 bases from J; bases unmatched to any gene: 10. CDR1 SGHAT and CDR2 FQNNGV come from the germline V gene. CDR3 length: 17 residues. A note on this clone: Its antigen is currently unknown.

The clonotype was recovered from an adult in good health. V is TRBV11-2 and J is TRBJ2-2; 8 nucleotides align to TRBD1. The sequences come from peripheral blood, collected on day 0 of AZD1222 vaccination. As DNA, the CDR3 is TGTGCCAGCAGCTTAGTGGTTGCAGGGGGCAGGTCCGGGGAGCTGTTTTTT. Protein product: CASSLVVAGGRSGELFF.